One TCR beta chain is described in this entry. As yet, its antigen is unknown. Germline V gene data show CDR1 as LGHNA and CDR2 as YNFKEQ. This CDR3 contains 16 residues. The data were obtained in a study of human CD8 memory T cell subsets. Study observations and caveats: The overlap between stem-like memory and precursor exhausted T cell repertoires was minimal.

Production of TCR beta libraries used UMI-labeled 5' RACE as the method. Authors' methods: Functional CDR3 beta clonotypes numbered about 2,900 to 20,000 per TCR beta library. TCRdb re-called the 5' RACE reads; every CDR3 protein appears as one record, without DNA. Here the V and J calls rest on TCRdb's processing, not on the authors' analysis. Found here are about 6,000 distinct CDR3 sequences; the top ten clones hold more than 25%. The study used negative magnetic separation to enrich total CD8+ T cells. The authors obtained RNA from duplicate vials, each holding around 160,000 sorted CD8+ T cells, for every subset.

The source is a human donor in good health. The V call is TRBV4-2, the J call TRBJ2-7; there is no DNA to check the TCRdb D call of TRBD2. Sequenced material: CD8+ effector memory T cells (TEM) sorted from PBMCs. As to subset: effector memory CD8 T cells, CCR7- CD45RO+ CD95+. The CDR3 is CASSQDPSGGGYEQYF.